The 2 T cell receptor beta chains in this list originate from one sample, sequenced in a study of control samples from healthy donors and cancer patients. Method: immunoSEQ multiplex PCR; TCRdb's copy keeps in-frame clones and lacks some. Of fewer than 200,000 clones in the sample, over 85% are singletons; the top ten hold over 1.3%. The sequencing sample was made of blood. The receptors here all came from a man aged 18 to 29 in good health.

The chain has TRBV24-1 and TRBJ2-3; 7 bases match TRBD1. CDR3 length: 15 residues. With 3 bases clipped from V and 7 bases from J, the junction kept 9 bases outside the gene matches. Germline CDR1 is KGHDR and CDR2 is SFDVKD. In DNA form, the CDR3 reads TGTGCCACCAGTGATGGAGACAGGGTCCTGCATACGCAGTATTTT. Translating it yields CATSDGDRVLHTQYF.

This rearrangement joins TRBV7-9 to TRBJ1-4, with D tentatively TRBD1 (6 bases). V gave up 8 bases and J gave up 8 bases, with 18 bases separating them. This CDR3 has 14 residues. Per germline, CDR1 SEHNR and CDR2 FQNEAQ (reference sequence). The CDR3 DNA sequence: TGTGCCAGCGTTCGAGGGGGTAGCGGCGAAAAACTGTTTTTT. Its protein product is CASVRGGSGEKLFF.